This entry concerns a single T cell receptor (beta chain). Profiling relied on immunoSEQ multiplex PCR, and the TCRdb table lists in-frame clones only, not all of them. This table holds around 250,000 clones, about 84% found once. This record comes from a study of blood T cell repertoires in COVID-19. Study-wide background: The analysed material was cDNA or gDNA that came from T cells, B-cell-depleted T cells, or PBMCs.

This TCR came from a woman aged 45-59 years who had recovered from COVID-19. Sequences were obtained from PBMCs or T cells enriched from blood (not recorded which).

This CDR3 reads CASSQDRREVWDEQFF. The CDR3 coding sequence is TGTGCCAGCAGCCAAGACCGGAGGGAGGTCTGGGATGAGCAGTTCTTC. V gene TRBV3-1 (or the pseudogene TRBV3-2) combines with J gene TRBJ2-1; D perhaps matches TRBD2 (6 bases). Germline V gene lookup returns CDR1 LGHDT and CDR2 YNNKEL (reference sequence). V was pared by 0 bases and J by 8 bases, with 17 bases between. This CDR3 contains 16 residues.